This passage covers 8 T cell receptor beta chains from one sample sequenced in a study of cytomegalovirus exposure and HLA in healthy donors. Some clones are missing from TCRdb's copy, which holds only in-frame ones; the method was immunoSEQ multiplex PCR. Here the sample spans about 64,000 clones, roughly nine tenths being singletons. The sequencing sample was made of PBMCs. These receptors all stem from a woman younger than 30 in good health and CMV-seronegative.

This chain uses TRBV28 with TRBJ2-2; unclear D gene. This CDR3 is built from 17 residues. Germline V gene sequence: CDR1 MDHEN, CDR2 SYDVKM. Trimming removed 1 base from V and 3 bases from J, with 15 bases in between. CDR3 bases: TGTGCCAGCAGTTTATTGTTTCGACATACAGACACCGGGGAGCTGTTTTTT. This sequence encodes CASSLLFRHTDTGELFF.

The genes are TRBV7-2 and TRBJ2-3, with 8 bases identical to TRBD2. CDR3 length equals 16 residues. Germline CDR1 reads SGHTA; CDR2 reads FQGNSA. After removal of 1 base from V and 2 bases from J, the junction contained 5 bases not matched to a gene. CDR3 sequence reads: CASSLVGGGSTDTQYF. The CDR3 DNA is TGTGCCAGCAGCTTAGTCGGCGGGGGGTCCACAGATACGCAGTATTTT.

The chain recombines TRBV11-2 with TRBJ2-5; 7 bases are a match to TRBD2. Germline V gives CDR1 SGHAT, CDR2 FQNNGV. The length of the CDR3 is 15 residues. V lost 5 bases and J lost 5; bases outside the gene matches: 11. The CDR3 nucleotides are TGTGCCAGCAGCGTAGGGCTCCTCGGGAGGGAGACCCAGTACTTC. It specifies CASSVGLLGRETQYF.

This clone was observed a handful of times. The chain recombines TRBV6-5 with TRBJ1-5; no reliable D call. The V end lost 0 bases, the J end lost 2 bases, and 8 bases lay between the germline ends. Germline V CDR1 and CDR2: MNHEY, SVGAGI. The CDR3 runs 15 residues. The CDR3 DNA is TGTGCCAGCAGTTACTCCGGGAGCGGCAATCAGCCCCAGCATTTT. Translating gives CASSYSGSGNQPQHF.

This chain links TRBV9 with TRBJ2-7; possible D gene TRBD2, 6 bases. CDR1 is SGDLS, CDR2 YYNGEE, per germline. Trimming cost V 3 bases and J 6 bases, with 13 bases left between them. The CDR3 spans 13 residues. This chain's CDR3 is CASSDPRESEQYF. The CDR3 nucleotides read TGTGCCAGCAGCGACCCCCGGGAGTCCGAGCAGTACTTC.

The CDR3 sequence: CASSQDSSYEQYF. The CDR3 nucleotides read TGTGCCAGCAGCCAAGACAGCTCCTACGAGCAGTACTTC. V gene TRBV14 combines with J gene TRBJ2-7; D not certain. V lost 0 bases, J lost 0 bases, and 3 bases lay in between. This CDR3 region has 13 residues. Germline loops: CDR1 SGHDN, CDR2 FVKESK.

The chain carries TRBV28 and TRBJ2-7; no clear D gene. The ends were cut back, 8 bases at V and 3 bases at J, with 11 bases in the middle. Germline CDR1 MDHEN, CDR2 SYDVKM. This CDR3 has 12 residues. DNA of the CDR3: TGTGCCAGCGCTCTTGGGCACTACGAGCAGTACTTC. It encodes CASALGHYEQYF.

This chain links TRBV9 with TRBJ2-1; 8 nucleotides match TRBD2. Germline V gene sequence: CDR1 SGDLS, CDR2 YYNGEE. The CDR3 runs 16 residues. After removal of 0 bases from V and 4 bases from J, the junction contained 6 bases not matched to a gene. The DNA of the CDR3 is TGTGCCAGCAGCGTAGAGAGTAGCGGGACTTACAATGAGCAGTTCTTC. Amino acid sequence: CASSVESSGTYNEQFF.